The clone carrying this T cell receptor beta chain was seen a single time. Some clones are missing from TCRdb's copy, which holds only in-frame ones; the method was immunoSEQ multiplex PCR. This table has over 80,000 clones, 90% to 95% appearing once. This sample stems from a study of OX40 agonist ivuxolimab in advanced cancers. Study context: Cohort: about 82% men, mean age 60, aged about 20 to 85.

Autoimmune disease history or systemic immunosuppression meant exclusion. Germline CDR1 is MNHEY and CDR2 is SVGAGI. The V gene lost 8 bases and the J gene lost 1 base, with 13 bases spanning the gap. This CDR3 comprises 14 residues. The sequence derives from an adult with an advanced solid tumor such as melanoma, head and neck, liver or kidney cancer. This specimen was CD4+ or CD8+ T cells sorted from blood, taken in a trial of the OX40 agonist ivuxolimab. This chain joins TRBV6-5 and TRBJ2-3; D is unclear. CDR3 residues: CASSPRAGTDTQYF. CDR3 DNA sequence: TGTGCCAGCTCGCCCCGGGCGGGCACAGATACGCAGTATTTT.